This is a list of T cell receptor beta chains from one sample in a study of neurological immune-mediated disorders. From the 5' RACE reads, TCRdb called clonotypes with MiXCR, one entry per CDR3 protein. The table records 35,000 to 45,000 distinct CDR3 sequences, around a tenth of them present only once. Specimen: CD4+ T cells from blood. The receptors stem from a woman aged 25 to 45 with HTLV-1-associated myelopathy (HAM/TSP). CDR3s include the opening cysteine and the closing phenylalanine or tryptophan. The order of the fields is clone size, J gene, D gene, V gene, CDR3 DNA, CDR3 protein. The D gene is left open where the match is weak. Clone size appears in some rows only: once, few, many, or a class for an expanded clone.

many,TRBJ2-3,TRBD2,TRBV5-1,TGCGCCAGCAGCGCGACTAGCGGGGGGGCGTCAGATACGCAGTATTTT,CASSATSGGASDTQYF
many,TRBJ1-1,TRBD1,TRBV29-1,TGCAGCGTCGAAGGACAGGGTTTCTCAATGAACACTGAAGCTTTCTTT,CSVEGQGFSMNTEAFF
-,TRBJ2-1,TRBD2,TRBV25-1,TGTACCAGCAGCCAGGCGGGGGGCTACTACAATGAGCAGTTCTTC,CTSSQAGGYYNEQFF
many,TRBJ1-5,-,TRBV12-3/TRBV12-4,TGTGCCAGCAGTTTATCGGGGCTTAGCAATCAGCCCCAGCATTTT,CASSLSGLSNQPQHF
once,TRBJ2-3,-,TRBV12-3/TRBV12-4,TGTGCCAGCAGTCAGGGGTGGGGGAACACAGATACGCAGTATTTT,CASSQGWGNTDTQYF
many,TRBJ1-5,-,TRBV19,TGTGCCAGTACCGGAAGGACAGATCTCAAGCCCCAGCATTTT,CASTGRTDLKPQHF
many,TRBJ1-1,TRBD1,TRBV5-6,TGTGCCAGCAGCTTGGAGGGGGCTGGCACTGAAGCTTTCTTT,CASSLEGAGTEAFF
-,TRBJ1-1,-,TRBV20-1,TGCAGTGCTAGTTACAGGGCGAAGAACACTGAAGCTTTCTTT,CSASYRAKNTEAFF
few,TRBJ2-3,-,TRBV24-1,TGTGCCACCAGTGATCCAGGCACAGATACGCAGTATTTT,CATSDPGTDTQYF
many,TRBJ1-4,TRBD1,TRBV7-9,TGTGCCAGCAGCTTCGGACAGGGACGGGAAAAACTGTTTTTT,CASSFGQGREKLFF
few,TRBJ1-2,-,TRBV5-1,TGCGCCAGCAGCTTGGCCCGCACTAACTATGGCTACACCTTC,CASSLARTNYGYTF
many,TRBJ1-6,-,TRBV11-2,TGTGCCAGCAGCTTAGATCTAGGGGAGAATTCACCCCTCCACTTT,CASSLDLGENSPLHF
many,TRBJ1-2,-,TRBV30,TGTGCCTGCGGATCGCGGAGCCGCTATGGCTACACCTTC,CACGSRSRYGYTF
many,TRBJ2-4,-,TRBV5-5,TGTGCCAGCAGCTTGCAGGGCCCCGGGAACATTCAGTACTTC,CASSLQGPGNIQYF
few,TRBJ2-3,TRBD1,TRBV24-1,TGTGCCACCAGTGCCGAGGGACAGGGGACGCCCAGGACGGCGCAGTATTTT,CATSAEGQGTPRTAQYF
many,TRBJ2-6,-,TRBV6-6,TGTGCCAGCAGTAAACAGGGTTCTGGGGCCAACGTCCTGACTTTC,CASSKQGSGANVLTF
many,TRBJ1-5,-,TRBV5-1,TGCGCCAGCAGCTTGGCTGGGGACGGCAATCAGCCCCAGCATTTT,CASSLAGDGNQPQHF
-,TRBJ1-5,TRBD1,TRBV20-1,TGCAGTGCTTACGGGACAGGGTCAGGAAAAATCAATCAGCACCAACATTTT,CSAYGTGSGKINQHQHF
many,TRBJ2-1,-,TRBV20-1,TGCAGTGCTAGGAACAACCGGGACCGCTACAATGAGCAGTTCTTC,CSARNNRDRYNEQFF
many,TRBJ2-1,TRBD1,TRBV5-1,TGCGCCAGCACACAAAAACAGGGGGGCTCCTACAATGAGCAGTTCTTC,CASTQKQGGSYNEQFF
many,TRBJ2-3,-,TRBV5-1,TGCGCCAGCAGCTTGGCTGGGGTCACAGATACGCAGTATTTT,CASSLAGVTDTQYF
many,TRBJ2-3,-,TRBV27,TGTGCCAGCAGTAGGGGGGGGGAGACAGATACGCAGTATTTT,CASSRGGETDTQYF
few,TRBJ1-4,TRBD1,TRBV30,TGTGCCTGGAGTCACGGACAGGGACCTAATGAAAAACTGTTTTTT,CAWSHGQGPNEKLFF
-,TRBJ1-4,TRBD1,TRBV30,TGTGCCTGGAGACGGGACAGGTGGAATGAAAAACTGTTTTTT,CAWRRDRWNEKLFF
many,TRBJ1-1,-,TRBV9,TGTGCCAGCAGCGTAAACTGGAACACTGAAGCTTTCTTT,CASSVNWNTEAFF
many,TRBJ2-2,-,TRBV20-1,TGCAGTGCTAGGTTCATGGACACCGGGGAGCTGTTTTTT,CSARFMDTGELFF
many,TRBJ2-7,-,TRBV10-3,TGTGCCATCAGTGAGGGTGATTACGAGCAGTACTTC,CAISEGDYEQYF
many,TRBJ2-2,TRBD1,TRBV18,TGTGCCAGCTCACCACAAAGACAGGGGGCTCGCACCGGGGAGCTGTTTTTT,CASSPQRQGARTGELFF
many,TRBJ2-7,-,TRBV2,TGTGCCAGCAGTGAAGAGGCGTGGCCCCTTAACTCCTACGAGCAGTACTTC,CASSEEAWPLNSYEQYF
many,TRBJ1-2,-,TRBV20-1,TGCAGTGCTAGAGATCTGCAAACTCCATTCTCCTATGGCTACACCTTC,CSARDLQTPFSYGYTF
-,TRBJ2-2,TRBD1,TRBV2,TGTGCCAGCACCAGGACAGGGGTATCGGTTGTTGCCGGGGAGCTGTTTTTT,CASTRTGVSVVAGELFF
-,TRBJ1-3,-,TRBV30,TGTGCCTGGAGTACTAGGGTGCTTGGAAACACCATATATTTT,CAWSTRVLGNTIYF
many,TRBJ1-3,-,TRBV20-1,TGCAGTGCTAGAGTCCAGGGAGGATCTGGAAACACCATATATTTT,CSARVQGGSGNTIYF
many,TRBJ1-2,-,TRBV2,TGTGCCAGCAGTGAATTGGGGGGCGAATTCTATGGCTACACCTTC,CASSELGGEFYGYTF
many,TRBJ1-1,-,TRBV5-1,TGCGCCAGCAGCCTATCCCTCATGCAGGCGCGGACTGAAGCTTTCTTT,CASSLSLMQARTEAFF
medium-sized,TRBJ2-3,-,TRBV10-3,TGTGCCATCAGTGAGCCGGGACTAGATACGCAGTATTTT,CAISEPGLDTQYF
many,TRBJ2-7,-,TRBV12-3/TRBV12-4,TGTGCCAGCAGTTTAGGGGTGCGTCGCTCGAGCTCCTACGAGCAGTACTTC,CASSLGVRRSSSYEQYF
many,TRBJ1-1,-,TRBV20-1,TGCAGTGCTAACCCGTCCACTGAAGCTTTCTTT,CSANPSTEAFF
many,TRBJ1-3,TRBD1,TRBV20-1,TGCAGTGCTAGAGGAGACAGGGTAGGATCTGGAAACACCATATATTTT,CSARGDRVGSGNTIYF
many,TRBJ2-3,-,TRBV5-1,TGCGCCAGCAGCTTTAGAAGGGGTGCAGATACGCAGTATTTT,CASSFRRGADTQYF
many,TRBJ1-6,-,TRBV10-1,TGCGCCAGACATGGACCCGAGGATAGCTCCTATAATTCACCCCTCCACTTT,CARHGPEDSSYNSPLHF
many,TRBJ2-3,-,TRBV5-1,TGCGCCAGCAGCTTCCGACAGACCACAGATACGCAGTATTTT,CASSFRQTTDTQYF